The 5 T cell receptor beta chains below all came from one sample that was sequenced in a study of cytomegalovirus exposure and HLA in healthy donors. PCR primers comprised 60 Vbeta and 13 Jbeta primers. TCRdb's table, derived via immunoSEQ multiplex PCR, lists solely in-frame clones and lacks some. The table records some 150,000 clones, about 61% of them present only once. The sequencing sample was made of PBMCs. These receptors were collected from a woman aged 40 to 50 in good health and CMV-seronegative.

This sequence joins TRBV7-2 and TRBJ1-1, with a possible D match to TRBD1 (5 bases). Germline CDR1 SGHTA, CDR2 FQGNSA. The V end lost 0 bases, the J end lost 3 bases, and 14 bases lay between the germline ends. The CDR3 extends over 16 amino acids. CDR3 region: CASSLAGWGVDTEAFF. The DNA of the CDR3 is TGTGCCAGCAGCTTAGCGGGCTGGGGCGTGGACACTGAAGCTTTCTTT.

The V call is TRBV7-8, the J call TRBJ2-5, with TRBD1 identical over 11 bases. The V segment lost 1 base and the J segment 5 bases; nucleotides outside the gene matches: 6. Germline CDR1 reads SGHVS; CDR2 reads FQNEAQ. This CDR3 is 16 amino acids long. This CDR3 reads CASSLGTGGAGETQYF. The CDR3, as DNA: TGTGCCAGCAGCTTAGGGACAGGGGGCGCGGGGGAGACCCAGTACTTC.

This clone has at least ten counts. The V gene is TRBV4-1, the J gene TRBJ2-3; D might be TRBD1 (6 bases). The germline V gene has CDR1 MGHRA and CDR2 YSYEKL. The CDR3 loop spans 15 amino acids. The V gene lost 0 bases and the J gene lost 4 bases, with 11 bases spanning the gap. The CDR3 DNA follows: TGCGCCAGCAGCCAAGAGGGGGCTAAGGCAGATACGCAGTATTTT. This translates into CASSQEGAKADTQYF.

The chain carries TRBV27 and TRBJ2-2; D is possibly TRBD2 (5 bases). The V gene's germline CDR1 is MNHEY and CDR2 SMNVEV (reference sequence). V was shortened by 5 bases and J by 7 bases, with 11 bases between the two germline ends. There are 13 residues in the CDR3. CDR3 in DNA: TGTGCCAGCAGTACTCAGAGGGTCGGGGAGCTGTTTTTT. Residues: CASSTQRVGELFF.

The CDR3 here is CASSVASRTEAFF. The DNA for the CDR3 is TGTGCCAGCAGCGTAGCATCGCGGACTGAAGCTTTCTTT. The J gene is TRBJ1-1, the V gene TRBV9, with D uncertain. Germline V CDR1 and CDR2: SGDLS, YYNGEE. Trimming took off 0 bases at V and 5 bases at J, with 8 bases between the two ends. This CDR3 spans 13 amino acids. Together with reference TRBV9 and TRBJ1-1, the CDR3 gives the full variable domain: DSGVTQTPKHLITATGQRVTLRCSPRSGDLSVYWYQQSLDQGLQFLIQYYNGEERAKGNILERFSAQQFPDLHSELNLSSLELGDSALYFCASSVASRTEAFFGQGTRLTVV.